The present T cell receptor beta chain was sequenced within a study of T cells in Graves' hyperthyroidism and ophthalmopathy. Trimming took 8 bases from V and 4 from J; bases not matched to a gene: 9. The V gene's germline CDR1 is MNHEY and CDR2 SMNVEV (reference sequence). The CDR3 covers 14 residues. As concerns this clonotype: Its specificity is unknown.

Patients affected by ophthalmopathy presented a Clinical Activity Score of at least 3, a NOSPECS grade of at least 4, and disease duration below 3 months. General study results and limits: For ophthalmopathy, model prediction preceded onset by a median about 6.4 months. Separation of ophthalmopathy from stable hyperthyroidism was achieved by a 13 V-J model.

Template material for amplifying TCR beta CDR3 regions consisted of RNA transcripts. The HTBI primer set was used in a first-round RT-PCR of the TCR CDR3. TCRdb called the multiplex PCR reads again in MiXCR, with one record for every CDR3 protein. The sample consists of almost 250,000 distinct CDR3 sequences, approximately 24% of them appearing once. Material: blood. The chain employs TRBV27 and TRBJ1-2, with 8 bases that match TRBD1. The receptor's source is a middle-aged woman with Graves' ophthalmopathy. This chain's CDR3 is CASGVQGGSYGYTF. The CDR3 region has the DNA TGTGCCAGCGGGGTACAGGGGGGTTCCTATGGCTACACCTTC.